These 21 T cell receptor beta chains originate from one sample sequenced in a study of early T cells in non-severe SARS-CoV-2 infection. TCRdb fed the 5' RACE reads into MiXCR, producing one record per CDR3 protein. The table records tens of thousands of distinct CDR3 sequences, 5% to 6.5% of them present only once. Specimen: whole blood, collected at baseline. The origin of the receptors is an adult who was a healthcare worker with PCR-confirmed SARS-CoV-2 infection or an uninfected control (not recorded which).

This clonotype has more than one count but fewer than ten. As DNA, the CDR3 is TGTGCCAGCAGTAAAGCGGGAACCTACAATGAGCAGTTCTTC. Encoded protein: CASSKAGTYNEQFF. V gene TRBV6-6 combines with J gene TRBJ2-1; 7 bases align to TRBD2. The CDR3 totals 14 residues. Germline CDR1 reads MNHNY; CDR2 reads SVGAGI (reference sequence). J lost 2 bases, V lost 5 bases, and 3 bases had no gene match.

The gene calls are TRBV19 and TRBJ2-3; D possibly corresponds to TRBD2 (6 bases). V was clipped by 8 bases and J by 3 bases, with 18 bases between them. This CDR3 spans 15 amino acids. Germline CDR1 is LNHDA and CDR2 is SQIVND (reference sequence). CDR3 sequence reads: CASRLRGGGTDTQYF. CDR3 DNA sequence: TGTGCCAGTCGCCTGAGGGGTGGAGGGACAGATACGCAGTATTTT.

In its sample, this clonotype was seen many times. The CDR3 sequence: CASSLTDREVYEQYF. CDR3 sequence (DNA): TGTGCCAGCTCACTTACGGACAGGGAAGTCTACGAGCAGTACTTC. This chain connects TRBV18 to TRBJ2-7; 8 bases map to TRBD1. Looked up from germline, CDR1 is KGHSH and CDR2 is LQKENI. With V trimmed by 4 bases and J by 3 bases, 8 bases remained unmatched. The CDR3 totals 15 residues.

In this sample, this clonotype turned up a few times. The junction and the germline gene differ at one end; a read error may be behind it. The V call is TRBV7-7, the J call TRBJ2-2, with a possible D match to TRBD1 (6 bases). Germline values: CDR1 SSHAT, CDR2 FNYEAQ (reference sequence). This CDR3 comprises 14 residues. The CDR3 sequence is CASSTGQYTGELFF. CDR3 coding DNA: TGTGCTAGCAGCACCGGACAGTACACCGGGGAGCTGTTTTTT.

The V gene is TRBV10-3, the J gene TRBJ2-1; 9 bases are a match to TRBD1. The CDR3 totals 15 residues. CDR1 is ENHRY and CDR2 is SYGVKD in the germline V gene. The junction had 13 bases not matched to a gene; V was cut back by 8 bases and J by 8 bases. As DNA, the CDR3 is TGTGCCATCTCACCCCTGGGACAGGGTAGCGATGAGCAGTTCTTC. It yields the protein CAISPLGQGSDEQFF.

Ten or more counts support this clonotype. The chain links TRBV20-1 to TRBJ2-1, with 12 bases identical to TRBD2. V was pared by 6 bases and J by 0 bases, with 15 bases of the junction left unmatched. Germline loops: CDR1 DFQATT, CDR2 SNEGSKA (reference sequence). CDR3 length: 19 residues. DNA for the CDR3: TGCAGTGCGGTTAACCTAGCGGGAGGGCCCACGAGCTCCTACAATGAGCAGTTCTTC. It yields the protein CSAVNLAGGPTSSYNEQFF.

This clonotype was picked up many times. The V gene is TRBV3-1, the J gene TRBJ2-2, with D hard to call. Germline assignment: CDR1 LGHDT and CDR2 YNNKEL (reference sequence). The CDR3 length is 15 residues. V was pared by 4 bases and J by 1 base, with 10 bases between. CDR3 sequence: CASSRQTKNTGELFF. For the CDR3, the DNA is TGTGCCAGCAGCCGCCAGACCAAGAACACCGGGGAGCTGTTTTTT.

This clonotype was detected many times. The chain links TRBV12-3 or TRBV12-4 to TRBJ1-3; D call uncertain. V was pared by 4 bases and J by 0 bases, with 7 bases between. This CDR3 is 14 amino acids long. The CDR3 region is CASSYLGSGNTIYF. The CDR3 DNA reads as TGTGCCAGCAGTTACCTGGGCTCTGGAAACACCATATATTTT.

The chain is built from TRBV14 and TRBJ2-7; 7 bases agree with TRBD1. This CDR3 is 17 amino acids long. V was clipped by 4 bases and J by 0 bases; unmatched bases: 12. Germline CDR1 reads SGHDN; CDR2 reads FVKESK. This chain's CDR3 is CASSRESRDSGSYEQYF. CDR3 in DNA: TGTGCCAGCAGCCGAGAATCCCGGGACAGTGGCTCCTACGAGCAGTACTTC. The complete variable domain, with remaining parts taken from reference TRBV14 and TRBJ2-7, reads EAGVTQFPSHSVIEKGQTVTLRCDPISGHDNLYWYRRVMGKEIKFLLHFVKESKQDESGMPNNRFLAERTGGTYSTLKVQPAELEDSGVYFCASSRESRDSGSYEQYFGPGTRLTVT.

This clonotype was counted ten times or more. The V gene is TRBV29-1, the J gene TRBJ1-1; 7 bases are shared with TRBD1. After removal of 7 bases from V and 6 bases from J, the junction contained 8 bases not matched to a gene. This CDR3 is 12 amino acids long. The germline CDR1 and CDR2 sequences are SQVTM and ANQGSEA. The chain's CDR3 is CSAYRGGAEAFF. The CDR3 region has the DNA TGCAGCGCTTACAGGGGTGGGGCTGAAGCTTTCTTT.

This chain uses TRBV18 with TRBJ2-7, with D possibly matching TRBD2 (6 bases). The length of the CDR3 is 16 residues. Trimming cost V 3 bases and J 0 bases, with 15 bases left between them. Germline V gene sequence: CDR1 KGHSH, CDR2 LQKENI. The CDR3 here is CASSPGQGGASYEQYF. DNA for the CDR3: TGTGCCAGCTCACCGGGTCAGGGCGGGGCCTCCTACGAGCAGTACTTC.

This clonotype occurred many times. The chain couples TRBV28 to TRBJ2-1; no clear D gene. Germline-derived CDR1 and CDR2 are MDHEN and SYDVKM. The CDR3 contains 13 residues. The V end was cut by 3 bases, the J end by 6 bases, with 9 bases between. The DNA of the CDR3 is TGTGCCAGCAGTTTCCAGGAGCGCAATGAGCAGTTCTTC. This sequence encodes CASSFQERNEQFF.

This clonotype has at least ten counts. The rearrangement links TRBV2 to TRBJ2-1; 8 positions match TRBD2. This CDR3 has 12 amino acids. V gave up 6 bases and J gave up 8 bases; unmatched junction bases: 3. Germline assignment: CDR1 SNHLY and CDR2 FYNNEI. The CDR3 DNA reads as TGTGCCAGCAGAAAACTAGCGGATGAGCAGTTCTTC. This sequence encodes CASRKLADEQFF.

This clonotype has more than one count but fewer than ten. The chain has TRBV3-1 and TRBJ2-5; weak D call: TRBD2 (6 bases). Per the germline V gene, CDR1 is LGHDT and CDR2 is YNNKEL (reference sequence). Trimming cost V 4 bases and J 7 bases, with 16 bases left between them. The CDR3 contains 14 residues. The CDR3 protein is CASSPTSHGGTQYF. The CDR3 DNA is TGTGCCAGCAGCCCGACTAGTCACGGGGGGACCCAGTACTTC.

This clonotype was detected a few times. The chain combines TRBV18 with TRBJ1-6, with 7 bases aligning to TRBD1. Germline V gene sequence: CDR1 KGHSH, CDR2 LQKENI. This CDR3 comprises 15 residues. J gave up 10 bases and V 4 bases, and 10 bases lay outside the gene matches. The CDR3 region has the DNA TGTGCCAGCTCACAAGGGACAGCCAAGGAATCACCCCTCCACTTT. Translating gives CASSQGTAKESPLHF.

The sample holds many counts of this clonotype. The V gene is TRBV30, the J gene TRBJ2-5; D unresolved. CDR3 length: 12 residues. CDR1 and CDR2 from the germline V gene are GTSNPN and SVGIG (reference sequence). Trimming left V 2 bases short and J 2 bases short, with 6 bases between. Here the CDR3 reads CAWSRIQETQYF. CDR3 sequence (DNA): TGTGCCTGGAGTAGGATACAAGAGACCCAGTACTTC. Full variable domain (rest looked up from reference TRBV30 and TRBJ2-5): SQTIHQWPATLVQPVGSPLSLECTVEGTSNPNLYWYRQAAGRGLQLLFYSVGIGQISSEVPQNLSASRPQDRQFILSSKKLLLSDSGFYLCAWSRIQETQYFGPGTRLLVL.

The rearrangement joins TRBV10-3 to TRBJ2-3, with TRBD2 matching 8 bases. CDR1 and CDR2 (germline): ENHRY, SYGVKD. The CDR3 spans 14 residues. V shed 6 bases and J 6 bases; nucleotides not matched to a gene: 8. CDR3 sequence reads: CAIRAGVVLDTQYF. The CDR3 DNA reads TGTGCCATCAGAGCGGGAGTGGTTTTGGATACGCAGTATTTT.

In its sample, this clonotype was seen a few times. CDR3 nucleotide sequence: TGCAGCGTTGAATACCCAGAGACAGTCGAAGAGACCCAGTACTTC. Residues: CSVEYPETVEETQYF. This sequence joins TRBV29-1 and TRBJ2-5; D perhaps matches TRBD1 (5 bases). Germline CDR1 and CDR2: SQVTM and ANQGSEA. This CDR3 spans 15 amino acids. V was shortened by 2 bases and J by 3 bases, with 16 bases between the two germline ends.

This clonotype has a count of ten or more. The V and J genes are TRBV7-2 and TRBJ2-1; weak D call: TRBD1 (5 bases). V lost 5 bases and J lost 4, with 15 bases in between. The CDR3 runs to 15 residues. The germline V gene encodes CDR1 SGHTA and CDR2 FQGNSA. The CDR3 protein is CASSRRRTQYNEQFF. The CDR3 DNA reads TGTGCCAGCAGCCGACGCAGGACACAATACAATGAGCAGTTCTTC.

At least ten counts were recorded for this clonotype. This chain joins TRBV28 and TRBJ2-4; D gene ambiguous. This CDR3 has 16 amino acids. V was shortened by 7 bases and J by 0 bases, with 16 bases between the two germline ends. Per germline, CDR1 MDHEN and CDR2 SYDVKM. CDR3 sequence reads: CASTSRRVLAKNIQYF. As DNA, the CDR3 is TGTGCCAGCACCTCCCGCCGGGTACTAGCCAAAAACATTCAGTACTTC.

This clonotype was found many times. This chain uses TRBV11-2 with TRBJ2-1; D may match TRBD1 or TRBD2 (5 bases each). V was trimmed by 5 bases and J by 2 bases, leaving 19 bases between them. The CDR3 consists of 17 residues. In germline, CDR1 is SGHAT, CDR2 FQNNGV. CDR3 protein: CASSPQTGTLTYNEQFF. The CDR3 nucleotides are TGTGCCAGCAGCCCCCAAACCGGGACGCTTACCTACAATGAGCAGTTCTTC.